The clone carrying this TCR beta chain has a count of ten or more. Its cognate antigen is unknown. Trimming took off 4 bases at V and 4 bases at J, with 13 bases between the two ends. The germline V gene encodes CDR1 SQVTM and CDR2 ANQGSEA. The CDR3 runs 13 residues. These data come from a study of T cells in Graves' hyperthyroidism and ophthalmopathy. Using RNA transcripts as the source, TCR beta CDR3 regions were amplified. During a first-round RT-PCR of the TCR CDR3, the HTBI primer set was used. Via MiXCR, TCRdb re-called the multiplex PCR reads, giving one row per CDR3 protein. The sample includes roughly 710,000 distinct CDR3 sequences, around a third of them seen just once. Findings and caveats of the study: Ophthalmopathy was distinguished from stable hyperthyroidism by 13 V-J signatures.

Input material: blood. The chain joins TRBV29-1 to TRBJ1-2; possibly TRBD1 for D (6 bases). This TCR was recovered from a woman aged 40-49 years with Graves' hyperthyroidism. CDR3 amino acids: CSVAGAQGYGYTF. The CDR3 nucleotides are TGCAGCGTTGCAGGGGCCCAGGGCTATGGCTACACCTTC.